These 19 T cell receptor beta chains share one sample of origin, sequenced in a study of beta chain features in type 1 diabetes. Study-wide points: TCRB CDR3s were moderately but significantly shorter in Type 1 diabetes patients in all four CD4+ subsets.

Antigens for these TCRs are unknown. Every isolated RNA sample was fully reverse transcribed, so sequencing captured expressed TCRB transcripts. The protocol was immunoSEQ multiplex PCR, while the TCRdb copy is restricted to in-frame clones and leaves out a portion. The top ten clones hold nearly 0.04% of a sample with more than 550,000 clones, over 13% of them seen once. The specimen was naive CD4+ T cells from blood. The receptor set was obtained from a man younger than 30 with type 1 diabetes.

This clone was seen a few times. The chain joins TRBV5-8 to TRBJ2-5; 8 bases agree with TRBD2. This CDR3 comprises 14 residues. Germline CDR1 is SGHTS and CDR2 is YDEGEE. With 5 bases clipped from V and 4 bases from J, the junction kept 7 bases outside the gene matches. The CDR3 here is CASSSGTRGETQYF. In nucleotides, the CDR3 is TGTGCCAGCAGTTCCGGGACTAGGGGAGAGACCCAGTACTTC.

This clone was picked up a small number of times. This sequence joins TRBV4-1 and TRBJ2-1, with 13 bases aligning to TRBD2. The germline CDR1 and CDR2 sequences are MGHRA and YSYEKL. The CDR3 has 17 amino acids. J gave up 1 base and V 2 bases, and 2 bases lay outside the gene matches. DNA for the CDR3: TGCGCCAGCAGCCAATGGACTAGCGGGAGTTCCTACAATGAGCAGTTCTTC. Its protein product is CASSQWTSGSSYNEQFF.

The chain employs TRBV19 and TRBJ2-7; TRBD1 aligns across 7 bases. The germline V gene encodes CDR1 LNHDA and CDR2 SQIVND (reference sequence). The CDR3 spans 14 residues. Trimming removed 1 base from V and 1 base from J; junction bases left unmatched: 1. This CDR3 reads CASSIGQGSYEQYF. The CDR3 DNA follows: TGTGCCAGTAGTATAGGACAGGGTTCCTACGAGCAGTACTTC. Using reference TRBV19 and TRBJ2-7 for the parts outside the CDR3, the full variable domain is DGGITQSPKYLFRKEGQNVTLSCEQNLNHDAMYWYRQDPGQGLRLIYYSQIVNDFQKGDIAEGYSVSREKKESFPLTVTSAQKNPTAFYLCASSIGQGSYEQYFGPGTRLTVT.

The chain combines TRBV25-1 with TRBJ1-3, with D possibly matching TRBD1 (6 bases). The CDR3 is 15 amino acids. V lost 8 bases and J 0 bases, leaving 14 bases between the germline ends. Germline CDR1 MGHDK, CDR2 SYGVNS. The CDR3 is CASSTGLVSGNTIYF. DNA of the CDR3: TGTGCCAGCTCGACAGGCTTGGTCTCTGGAAACACCATATATTTT.

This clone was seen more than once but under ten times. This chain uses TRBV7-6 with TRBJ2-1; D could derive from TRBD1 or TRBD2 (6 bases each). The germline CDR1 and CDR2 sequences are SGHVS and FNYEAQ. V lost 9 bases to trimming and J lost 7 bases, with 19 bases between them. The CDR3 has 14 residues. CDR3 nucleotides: TGTGCCAGTGGGTACGGGGTAGGGGGGAATGAGCAGTTCTTC. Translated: CASGYGVGGNEQFF.

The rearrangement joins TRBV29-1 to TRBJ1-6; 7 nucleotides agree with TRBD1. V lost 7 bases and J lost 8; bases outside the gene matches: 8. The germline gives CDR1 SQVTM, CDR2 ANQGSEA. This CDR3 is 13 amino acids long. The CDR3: CSAKQGLDSPLHF. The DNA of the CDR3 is TGCAGCGCCAAACAGGGGTTAGATTCACCCCTCCACTTT.

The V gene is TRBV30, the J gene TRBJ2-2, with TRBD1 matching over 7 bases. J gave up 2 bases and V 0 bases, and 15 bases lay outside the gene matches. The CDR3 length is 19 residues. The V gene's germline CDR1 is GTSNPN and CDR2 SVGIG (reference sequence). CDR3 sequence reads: CAWSVLGQPLNVNTGELFF. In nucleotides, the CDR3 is TGTGCCTGGAGTGTCCTGGGACAGCCGTTAAATGTAAACACCGGGGAGCTGTTTTTT.

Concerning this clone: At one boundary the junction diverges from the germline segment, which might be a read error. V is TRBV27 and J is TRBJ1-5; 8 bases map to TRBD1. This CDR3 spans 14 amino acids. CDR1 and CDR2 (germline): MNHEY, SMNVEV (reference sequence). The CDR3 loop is CASTLNLGQEPQHF. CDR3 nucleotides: TGTGCCAGCACTTTGAACCTGGGACAGGAGCCTCAGCATTTT.

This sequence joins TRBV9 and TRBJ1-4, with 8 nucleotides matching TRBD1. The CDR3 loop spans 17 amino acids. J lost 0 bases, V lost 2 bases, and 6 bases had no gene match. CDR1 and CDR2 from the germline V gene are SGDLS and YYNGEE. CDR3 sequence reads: CASSVPGQDPTNEKLFF. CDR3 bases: TGTGCCAGCAGCGTCCCGGGACAGGACCCAACTAATGAAAAACTGTTTTTT.

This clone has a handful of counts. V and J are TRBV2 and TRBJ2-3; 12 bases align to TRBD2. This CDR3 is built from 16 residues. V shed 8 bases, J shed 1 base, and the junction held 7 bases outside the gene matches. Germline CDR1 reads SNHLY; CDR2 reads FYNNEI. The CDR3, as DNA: TGTGCCAGCCGACGGCTAGCGGGGGGGGGCACAGATACGCAGTATTTT. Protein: CASRRLAGGGTDTQYF.

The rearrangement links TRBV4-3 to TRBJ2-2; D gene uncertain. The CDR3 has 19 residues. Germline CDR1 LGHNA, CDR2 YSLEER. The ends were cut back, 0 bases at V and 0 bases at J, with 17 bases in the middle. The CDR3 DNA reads TGCGCCAGCAGCCAAGATCGCCGGAGAAGCACTGCGAACACCGGGGAGCTGTTTTTT. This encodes CASSQDRRRSTANTGELFF.

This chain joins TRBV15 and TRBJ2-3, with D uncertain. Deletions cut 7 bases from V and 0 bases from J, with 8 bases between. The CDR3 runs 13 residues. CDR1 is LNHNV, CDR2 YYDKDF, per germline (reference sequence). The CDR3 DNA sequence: TGTGCCACCACGAAGGGAAGCACAGATACGCAGTATTTT. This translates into CATTKGSTDTQYF.

The CDR3 nucleotides are TGCAGAGCAGGGGGGAACACTGAAGCTTTCTTT. Translating gives CRAGGNTEAFF. The rearrangement joins TRBV20-1 to TRBJ1-1, with 7 bases lining up with TRBD1. CDR1 DFQATT and CDR2 SNEGSKA come from the germline V gene (reference sequence). This CDR3 comprises 11 residues.

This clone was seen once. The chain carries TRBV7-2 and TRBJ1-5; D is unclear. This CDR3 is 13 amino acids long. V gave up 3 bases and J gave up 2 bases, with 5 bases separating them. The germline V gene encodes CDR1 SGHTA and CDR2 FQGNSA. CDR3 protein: CASSFRGNQPQHF. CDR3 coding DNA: TGTGCCAGCAGCTTCCGCGGCAATCAGCCCCAGCATTTT.

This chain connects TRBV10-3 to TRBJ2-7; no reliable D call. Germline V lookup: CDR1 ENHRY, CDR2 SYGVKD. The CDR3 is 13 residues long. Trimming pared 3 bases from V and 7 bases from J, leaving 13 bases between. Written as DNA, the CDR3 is TGTGCCATCAGTGATCGAAAGGGTTGGGAGCAGTACTTC. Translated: CAISDRKGWEQYF.

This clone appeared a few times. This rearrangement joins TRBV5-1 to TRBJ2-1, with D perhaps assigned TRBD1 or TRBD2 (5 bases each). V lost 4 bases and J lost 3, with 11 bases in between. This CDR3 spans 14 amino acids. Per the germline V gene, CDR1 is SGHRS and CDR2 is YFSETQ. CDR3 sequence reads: CASSLGRLYNEQFF. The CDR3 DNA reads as TGCGCCAGCAGCCTGGGACGGCTCTACAATGAGCAGTTCTTC.

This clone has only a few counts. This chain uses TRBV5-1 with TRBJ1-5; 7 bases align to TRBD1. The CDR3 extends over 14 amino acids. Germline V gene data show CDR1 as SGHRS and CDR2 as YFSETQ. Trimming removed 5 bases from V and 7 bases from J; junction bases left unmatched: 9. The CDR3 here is CASSPEGARQPQHF. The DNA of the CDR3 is TGCGCCAGCAGTCCGGAGGGGGCTAGACAGCCCCAGCATTTT.

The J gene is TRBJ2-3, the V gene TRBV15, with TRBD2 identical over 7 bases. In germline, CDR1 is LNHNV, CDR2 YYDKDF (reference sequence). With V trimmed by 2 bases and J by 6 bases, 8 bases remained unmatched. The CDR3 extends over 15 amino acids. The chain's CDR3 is CATSRSPTSQDTQYF. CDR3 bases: TGTGCCACCAGCAGATCCCCGACTAGCCAGGATACGCAGTATTTT.

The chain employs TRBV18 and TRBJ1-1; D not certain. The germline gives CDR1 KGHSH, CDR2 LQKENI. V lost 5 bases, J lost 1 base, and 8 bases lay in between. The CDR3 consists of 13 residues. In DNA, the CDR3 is TGTGCCAGCTCAGACCTGGAGAACACTGAAGCTTTCTTT. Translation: CASSDLENTEAFF.